The clone carrying this T cell receptor beta chain was observed a handful of times. What it binds is not known. Prepared libraries of TCR beta cDNA carried unique molecular identifiers. From the PCR reads, TCRdb called clonotypes with MiXCR, one entry per CDR3 protein. The sample lists 450,000 or so distinct CDR3 sequences, roughly 45% seen once, with about 12% in the top ten. These data belong to a study of post-analysis software for immune sequencing data. Study in general: Recorded subtypes: relapsing-remitting, secondary progressive, progressive-relapsing; some patients unannotated. General study findings and limits: Multiple sclerosis patients showed significantly lower normalized Chao1 diversity than controls did. Four or five TRBV segments were significantly more frequent in patients than in controls. TRBV5-6, TRBV5-1 and TRBV20-1 were among these segments. Batch-mates among the samples co-clustered strongly by F measure.

The ends were cut back, 0 bases at V and 7 bases at J, with 13 bases in the middle. Looked up from germline, CDR1 is DFQATT and CDR2 is SNEGSKA (reference sequence). This CDR3 is 14 amino acids long. This receptor was identified in a girl under 18 with multiple sclerosis. The sequenced sample consisted of blood. V usage is TRBV20-1 and J usage is TRBJ2-1, with D possibly matching TRBD2 (6 bases). CDR3 coding DNA: TGCAGTGCTAGAGACGGGAGCGGCGGGAATGAGCAGTTCTTC. Its translation: CSARDGSGGNEQFF.